The 14 T cell receptor beta chains below come from one sample, sequenced in a study of blood T cell repertoires in COVID-19. TCRdb's copy holds only in-frame clones and misses some; the assay was immunoSEQ multiplex PCR. Among a few hundred thousand clones listed, around 90% were seen once. The sequencing sample was made of peripheral blood. The receptor set was obtained from a man between 18 and 29 years old with COVID-19, enrolled during active disease.

V gene TRBV6-5 combines with J gene TRBJ2-1, with TRBD1 as a possible D gene (6 bases). The length of the CDR3 is 15 residues. The germline gives CDR1 MNHEY, CDR2 SVGAGI. Trimming removed 7 bases at V and 9 bases at J, with 22 bases between. CDR3 region: CASTVGTGPRSEQFF. The DNA for the CDR3 is TGTGCCAGCACCGTGGGCACAGGGCCCCGGAGTGAGCAGTTCTTC.

The chain recombines TRBV6-1 with TRBJ2-1, with 11 positions matching TRBD2. This CDR3 spans 14 amino acids. Germline-derived CDR1 and CDR2 are MNHNS and SASEGT. V shed 2 bases, J shed 9 bases, and the junction held 3 bases outside the gene matches. CDR3 nucleotides: TGTGCCAGCAGTGAATTAGCGGGAGGGGGTGAGCAGTTCTTC. It specifies CASSELAGGGEQFF.

The chain couples TRBV5-6 to TRBJ1-1; no clear D. Deletions cut 2 bases from V and 7 bases from J, with 15 bases between. The CDR3 loop spans 14 amino acids. Germline-derived CDR1 and CDR2 are SGHDT and YYEEEE. CDR3 sequence reads: CASSLYSSVGEAFF. The CDR3 DNA is TGTGCCAGCAGCTTATATAGCAGTGTGGGTGAAGCTTTCTTT.

This chain joins TRBV5-1 and TRBJ2-1; D is possibly TRBD2 (6 bases). V was shortened by 4 bases and J by 0 bases, with 11 bases between the two germline ends. The CDR3 sequence is 15 residues long. Germline assignment: CDR1 SGHRS and CDR2 YFSETQ. CDR3 amino acids: CASSEFSGSYNEQFF. The DNA of the CDR3 is TGCGCCAGCAGCGAATTTAGCGGCTCCTACAATGAGCAGTTCTTC.

As regards this clone: Within the sample, other DNA sequences also encode this same CDR3. The chain uses TRBV27 and TRBJ2-5; D possibly corresponds to TRBD1 (5 bases). V dropped 5 bases and J dropped 1 base, with 14 bases sitting between them. The germline gives CDR1 MNHEY, CDR2 SMNVEV (reference sequence). The CDR3 covers 15 residues. CDR3 nucleotides: TGTGCCAGCAGTAGTATCCTAGGGGCCCAAGAGACCCAGTACTTC. This sequence encodes CASSSILGAQETQYF.

This clone was seen more than once but under ten times. This sequence joins TRBV3-1 (or the pseudogene TRBV3-2) and TRBJ1-4; D possibly corresponds to TRBD1 (5 bases). Germline CDR1 LGHDT, CDR2 YNNKEL (reference sequence). The V gene lost 1 base and the J gene lost 13 bases, with 10 bases spanning the gap. The CDR3 contains 12 residues. CDR3 coding DNA: TGTGCCAGCAGCCAAGTGGGGGGATCACTGTTTTTT. Residues: CASSQVGGSLFF.

This chain links TRBV3-1 (or the pseudogene TRBV3-2) with TRBJ2-3; 7 bases are a match to TRBD2. CDR3 length: 17 residues. The junction had 12 bases not matched to a gene; V was cut back by 1 base and J by 5 bases. The germline gives CDR1 LGHDT, CDR2 YNNKEL (reference sequence). CDR3 nucleotide sequence: TGTGCCAGCAGCCAAGCGGGTCGGCGGGAGCTGAAAGATACGCAGTATTTT. It codes for CASSQAGRRELKDTQYF.

This clone was recorded once. The V call is TRBV7-9, the J call TRBJ2-1; TRBD2 matches 10 bases. Germline V gene sequence: CDR1 SEHNR, CDR2 FQNEAQ (reference sequence). V shed 2 bases and J 7 bases; nucleotides not matched to a gene: 11. CDR3 length: 17 residues. The CDR3 nucleotides are TGTGCCAGCAGCTTAAACAGATGGGCTAGCGGGAGTAATGAGCAGTTCTTC. It translates to CASSLNRWASGSNEQFF.

The J gene is TRBJ2-3, the V gene TRBV9; 10 positions match TRBD2. Germline lookup yields CDR1 SGDLS and CDR2 YYNGEE. The V and J ends lost 3 bases and 5 bases, in that order; junction bases with no gene match: 9. CDR3 size: 16 residues. The CDR3 sequence: CASSEEAGGVEDTQYF. As DNA, the CDR3 is TGTGCCAGCAGCGAGGAAGCGGGAGGGGTCGAAGATACGCAGTATTTT.

The chain has TRBV12-3 or TRBV12-4 and TRBJ1-1; tentatively, D is TRBD1 (5 bases). Deletions cut 7 bases from V and 7 bases from J, with 10 bases between. This CDR3 is 11 amino acids long. The CDR3 sequence: CASKERGEAFF. The CDR3 DNA reads TGTGCCAGCAAGGAAAGGGGTGAAGCTTTCTTT.

This chain connects TRBV5-4 to TRBJ2-5; 7 bases map to TRBD2. The germline CDR1 and CDR2 sequences are SGHNT and YYREEE (reference sequence). The CDR3 covers 13 residues. CDR3 DNA sequence: TGTTCGCTTCGGAGCGGACTAGAAGAGACCCAGTACTTC. It yields the protein CSLRSGLEETQYF.

The V gene is TRBV20-1, the J gene TRBJ1-2; 7 bases are shared with TRBD1. The V gene end was trimmed by 3 bases and the J gene end by 7 bases; junction bases not matched to a gene: 5. From germline, CDR1 is DFQATT and CDR2 SNEGSKA (reference sequence). The CDR3 extends over 12 amino acids. CDR3 DNA: TGCAGTGCTAGTCTCGAGGGGGCTGGCTACACCTTC. Translated, it gives CSASLEGAGYTF.

The CDR3 DNA sequence: TGTGCCAGCAGCTACAGGGGGGGGAACACTGAAGCTTTCTTT. Its protein product is CASSYRGGNTEAFF. V usage is TRBV3-1 (or the pseudogene TRBV3-2) and J usage is TRBJ1-1; 8 bases agree with TRBD1. V trimming: 5 bases; J trimming: 1 base; junction bases outside the gene matches: 3. The CDR3 contains 14 residues. From germline, CDR1 is LGHDT and CDR2 YNNKEL (reference sequence).

This sequence joins TRBV6-6 and TRBJ2-2; TRBD2 matches at 11 bases. The CDR3 consists of 16 residues. CDR1 and CDR2 (germline): MNHNY, SVGAGI (reference sequence). V lost 6 bases and J lost 4; bases outside the gene matches: 7. CDR3 sequence: CASSQLAGDPTGELFF. CDR3 coding DNA: TGTGCCAGCAGCCAACTAGCGGGGGACCCCACCGGGGAGCTGTTTTTT.